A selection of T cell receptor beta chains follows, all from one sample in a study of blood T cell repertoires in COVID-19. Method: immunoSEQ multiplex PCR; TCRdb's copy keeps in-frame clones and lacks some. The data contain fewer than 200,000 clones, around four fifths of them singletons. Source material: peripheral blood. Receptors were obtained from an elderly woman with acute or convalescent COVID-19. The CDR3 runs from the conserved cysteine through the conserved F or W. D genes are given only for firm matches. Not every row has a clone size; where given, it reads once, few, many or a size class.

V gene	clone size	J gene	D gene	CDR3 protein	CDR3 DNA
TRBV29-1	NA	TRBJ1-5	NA	CSVGPGGNQPQHF	TGCAGCGTTGGACCAGGGGGCAATCAGCCCCAGCATTTT
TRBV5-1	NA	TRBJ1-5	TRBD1	CASSPTGSQPQHF	TGCGCCAGCAGCCCGACAGGGTCCCAGCCCCAGCATTTT
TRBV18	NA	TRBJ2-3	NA	CASSPTPPGAGTQYF	TGTGCCAGCTCGCCAACCCCCCCAGGGGCCGGTACGCAGTATTTT
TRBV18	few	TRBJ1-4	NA	CASSPRGVNEKLFF	TGTGCCAGCTCACCACGCGGGGTTAATGAAAAACTGTTTTTT
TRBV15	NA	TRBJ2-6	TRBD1	CATSFSRGQAPTGANVLTF	TGTGCCACCAGCTTTTCTCGGGGACAGGCCCCCACTGGGGCCAACGTCCTGACTTTC
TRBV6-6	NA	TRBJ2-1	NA	CASSRTRGGDEQFF	TGTGCCAGCAGTCGCACCCGAGGAGGCGATGAGCAGTTCTTC
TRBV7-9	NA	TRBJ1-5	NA	CASSPSGGAGSGNQPQHF	TGTGCCAGCAGCCCCTCCGGGGGGGCAGGGTCTGGCAATCAGCCCCAGCATTTT
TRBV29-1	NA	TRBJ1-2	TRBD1	CSAGQGVRGYTF	TGCAGCGCCGGACAGGGGGTAAGAGGCTACACCTTC
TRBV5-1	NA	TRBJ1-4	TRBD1	CASSPWTGGISNEKLFF	TGCGCCAGCAGCCCTTGGACAGGGGGCATATCTAATGAAAAACTGTTTTTT
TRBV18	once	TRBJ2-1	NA	CASSPMEGTGLYNEQFF	TGTGCCAGCTCACCAATGGAGGGGACGGGGCTTTACAATGAGCAGTTCTTC
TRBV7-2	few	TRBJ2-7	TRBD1	CASSPTPGGAYEQYF	TGTGCCAGCAGCCCCACGCCAGGGGGCGCCTACGAGCAGTACTTC
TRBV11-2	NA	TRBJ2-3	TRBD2	CASSLGLAAGGRRSDTQYF	TGTGCCAGCAGCTTAGGGCTAGCCGCGGGGGGAAGACGATCAGATACGCAGTATTTT
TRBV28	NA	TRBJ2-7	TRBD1	CASSSRTGVFYEQYF	TGTGCCAGCAGTTCCCGGACAGGGGTTTTCTACGAGCAGTACTTC
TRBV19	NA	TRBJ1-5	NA	CASSIDSGGNQPQHF	TGTGCCAGTAGTATAGATAGCGGGGGAAATCAGCCCCAGCATTTT
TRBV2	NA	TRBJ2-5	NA	CATGVVRGETQYF	TGTGCCACCGGAGTAGTCCGGGGGGAGACCCAGTACTTC
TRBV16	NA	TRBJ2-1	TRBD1	CASSQFNRGSYNEQFF	TGTGCCAGCAGCCAATTTAACAGGGGGTCCTACAATGAGCAGTTCTTC
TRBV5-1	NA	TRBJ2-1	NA	CASSSTGSHYNEQFF	TGCGCCAGCAGCTCGACGGGGTCCCACTACAATGAGCAGTTCTTC
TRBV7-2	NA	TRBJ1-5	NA	CASSFSGQPQHF	TGTGCCAGCAGCTTTTCGGGTCAGCCCCAGCATTTT